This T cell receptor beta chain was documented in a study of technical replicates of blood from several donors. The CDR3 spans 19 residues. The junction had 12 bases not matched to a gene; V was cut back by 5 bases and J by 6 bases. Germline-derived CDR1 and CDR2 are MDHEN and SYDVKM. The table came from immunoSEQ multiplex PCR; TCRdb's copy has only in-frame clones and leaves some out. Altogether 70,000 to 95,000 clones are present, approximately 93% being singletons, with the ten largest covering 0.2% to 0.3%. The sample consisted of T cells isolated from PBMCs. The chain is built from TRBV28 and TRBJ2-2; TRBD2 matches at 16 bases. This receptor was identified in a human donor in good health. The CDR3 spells CASSHPGLAGGVWSGELFF. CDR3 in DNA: TGTGCCAGCAGTCACCCGGGACTAGCGGGAGGGGTTTGGTCCGGGGAGCTGTTTTTT.